The subject of this entry is one TCR beta chain. Authors' processing steps: Estimates of nucleated cell counts were drawn from the amplification of reference gene primers. Libraries were prepared by immunoSEQ multiplex PCR; TCRdb keeps only in-frame clonotypes and omits some of them. The V and J calls and the clone size are those of that table, but D and trimming were determined from the DNA. This table has about 250,000 clones, about 87% appearing once. Individuals aged roughly 18 to 90 years were recruited from fewer than 30 US areas. In Cohort 3, a recovered donor had either two negative PCRs, clearance, or symptom resolution. These data belong to a study of blood T cell repertoires in COVID-19. CDR1 and CDR2 (germline): MDHEN, SYDVKM. V lost 6 bases and J lost 5; bases outside the gene matches: 15. The CDR3 consists of 16 residues.

The chain recombines TRBV28 with TRBJ1-2, with 7 bases aligning to TRBD1. Sequencing input: PBMCs or T cells enriched from blood (not recorded which). This clonotype was obtained from a woman aged 45-59 years who had recovered from COVID-19. The CDR3, as DNA: TGTGCCAGCAGCCCAGGGGGTGAGCGCAGGACTTATGGCTACACCTTC. It yields the protein CASSPGGERRTYGYTF.